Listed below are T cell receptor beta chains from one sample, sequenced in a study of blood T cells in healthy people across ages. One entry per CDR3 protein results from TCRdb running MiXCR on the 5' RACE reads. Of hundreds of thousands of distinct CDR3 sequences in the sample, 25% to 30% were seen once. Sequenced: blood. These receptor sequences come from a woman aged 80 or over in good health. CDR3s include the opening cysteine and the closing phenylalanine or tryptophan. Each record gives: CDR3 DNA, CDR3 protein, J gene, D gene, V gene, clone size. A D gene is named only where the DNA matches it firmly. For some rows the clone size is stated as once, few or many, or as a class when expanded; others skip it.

CDR3 DNA: TGCGCCAGCAGCTTGGTCCTAGCGGCAGAAGAGCAGTACTTC; CDR3 protein: CASSLVLAAEEQYF; J gene: TRBJ2-7; D gene: TRBD2; V gene: TRBV5-1; clone size: many
CDR3 DNA: TGTGCCAGCAGTGAAGAGGTTAGATTAGAGCAGTTCTTC; CDR3 protein: CASSEEVRLEQFF; J gene: TRBJ2-1; D gene: NA; V gene: TRBV6-1; clone size: NA
CDR3 DNA: TGTGCCAGCAGTGGTGGGACTAGCTACAATGAGCAGTTCTTC; CDR3 protein: CASSGGTSYNEQFF; J gene: TRBJ2-1; D gene: TRBD2; V gene: TRBV6-1; clone size: many
CDR3 DNA: TGTGCCAGCTCACCAAACCGCGCACTAGCAAGCTACGAGCAGTACTTC; CDR3 protein: CASSPNRALASYEQYF; J gene: TRBJ2-7; D gene: NA; V gene: TRBV18; clone size: many
CDR3 DNA: TGTGCCAGCAGTTACTCCTGGGGGCAGCCTAATGAAAAACTGTTTTTT; CDR3 protein: CASSYSWGQPNEKLFF; J gene: TRBJ1-4; D gene: NA; V gene: TRBV6-6; clone size: few
CDR3 DNA: TGTGCCAGCAGCCCGTCCGGGACACACTCCTACGAGCAGTACTTC; CDR3 protein: CASSPSGTHSYEQYF; J gene: TRBJ2-7; D gene: NA; V gene: TRBV3-1; clone size: many
CDR3 DNA: TGTGCCAGCAGTCGTACCGGACAGGGGGTTCCAGAGACCCAGTACTTC; CDR3 protein: CASSRTGQGVPETQYF; J gene: TRBJ2-5; D gene: TRBD1; V gene: TRBV7-2; clone size: many
CDR3 DNA: TGTGCCAGCTCACCACCGCGGGCGAGGGCAACAGATACGCAGTATTTT; CDR3 protein: CASSPPRARATDTQYF; J gene: TRBJ2-3; D gene: NA; V gene: TRBV18; clone size: NA
CDR3 DNA: TGCGCCAGCAGCCCCCGACAGGGGCATGAGCAGTACTTC; CDR3 protein: CASSPRQGHEQYF; J gene: TRBJ2-7; D gene: TRBD1; V gene: TRBV4-3; clone size: many
CDR3 DNA: TGTGCCAGCGGAATAGGCACAGATACGCAGTATTTT; CDR3 protein: CASGIGTDTQYF; J gene: TRBJ2-3; D gene: NA; V gene: TRBV11-2; clone size: many
CDR3 DNA: TGTGCCAGCAGCGCGAACAGGGCCACTAATGAAGAACTGTTTTTT; CDR3 protein: CASSANRATNEELFF; J gene: TRBJ1-4; D gene: NA; V gene: TRBV7-2; clone size: NA
CDR3 DNA: TGTGCCAGCAGTTACCGTCGGGGCGCCGGGACTAGCGACAATGAGCAGTTCTTC; CDR3 protein: CASSYRRGAGTSDNEQFF; J gene: TRBJ2-1; D gene: TRBD2; V gene: TRBV6-5; clone size: NA
CDR3 DNA: TGTGCCAGCAGTTTAAATAGGGGAAGCATTCAGTACTTC; CDR3 protein: CASSLNRGSIQYF; J gene: TRBJ2-4; D gene: NA; V gene: TRBV28; clone size: NA
CDR3 DNA: TGCGCCAGCAGCCACGACAGGGCAAGGACGGATACGCGGTATTTT; CDR3 protein: CASSHDRARTDTRYF; J gene: TRBJ2-3; D gene: TRBD1; V gene: TRBV5-1; clone size: NA
CDR3 DNA: TGCAGCGTTGATGGGTGGGTTAGCGGGAGCCCGAGCTCCTACAATGAGCAGTTCTTC; CDR3 protein: CSVDGWVSGSPSSYNEQFF; J gene: TRBJ2-1; D gene: TRBD2; V gene: TRBV29-1; clone size: NA
CDR3 DNA: TGTGCCAGCAGCATCGGGACAGGGCTGAACACCGGGGAGCTGTTTTTT; CDR3 protein: CASSIGTGLNTGELFF; J gene: TRBJ2-2; D gene: TRBD1; V gene: TRBV11-2; clone size: NA
CDR3 DNA: TGCAGTGCTAGAGAGGGGGGGGCACTAGAGCCCCAGCATTTT; CDR3 protein: CSAREGGALEPQHF; J gene: TRBJ1-5; D gene: NA; V gene: TRBV20-1; clone size: few
CDR3 DNA: TGTGCCAGCAGTTCTCGGCAGGGGCAGCCCCAGCATTTT; CDR3 protein: CASSSRQGQPQHF; J gene: TRBJ1-5; D gene: NA; V gene: TRBV6-2/TRBV6-3; clone size: NA
CDR3 DNA: TGTGCCAGCAGCCCCAGTCGCTCGAGGGGAAACACTGAAGCTTTCTTT; CDR3 protein: CASSPSRSRGNTEAFF; J gene: TRBJ1-1; D gene: NA; V gene: TRBV13; clone size: NA
CDR3 DNA: TGTGCCAGCCAGGCACAAGGGGGGGGTTCCTACGAGCAGTACTTC; CDR3 protein: CASQAQGGGSYEQYF; J gene: TRBJ2-7; D gene: NA; V gene: TRBV7-2; clone size: many
CDR3 DNA: TGTGCCATCAGAGCGGGCAGTAACTCGAACACCGGGGAGCTGTTTTTT; CDR3 protein: CAIRAGSNSNTGELFF; J gene: TRBJ2-2; D gene: NA; V gene: TRBV10-3; clone size: NA
CDR3 DNA: TGCAGCGTTGTCAGCGACACCTACGAGCAGTACTTC; CDR3 protein: CSVVSDTYEQYF; J gene: TRBJ2-7; D gene: NA; V gene: TRBV29-1; clone size: NA
CDR3 DNA: TGTACCAGCAGTTACTCGGGGGTGGGGAACACTGAAGCTTTCTTT; CDR3 protein: CTSSYSGVGNTEAFF; J gene: TRBJ1-1; D gene: NA; V gene: TRBV6-6; clone size: NA
CDR3 DNA: TGTGCCAGCAGCCCAGGGGGGGCCCCAGATACGCAGTATTTT; CDR3 protein: CASSPGGAPDTQYF; J gene: TRBJ2-3; D gene: NA; V gene: TRBV5-6; clone size: many
CDR3 DNA: TGTGCCAGCAGTGACCTCGGGGCGCAGGGGGAGACCCAGTACTTC; CDR3 protein: CASSDLGAQGETQYF; J gene: TRBJ2-5; D gene: NA; V gene: TRBV12-3/TRBV12-4; clone size: many
CDR3 DNA: TGTGTCAGCAGCCCCTTGGGACAGATGAACACTGAAGCTTTCTTT; CDR3 protein: CVSSPLGQMNTEAFF; J gene: TRBJ1-1; D gene: TRBD1; V gene: TRBV7-3; clone size: NA
CDR3 DNA: TGTGCCAGCAGTCGAAACGGGGGGAGAGAGACCCAGTACTTC; CDR3 protein: CASSRNGGRETQYF; J gene: TRBJ2-5; D gene: TRBD2; V gene: TRBV2; clone size: few